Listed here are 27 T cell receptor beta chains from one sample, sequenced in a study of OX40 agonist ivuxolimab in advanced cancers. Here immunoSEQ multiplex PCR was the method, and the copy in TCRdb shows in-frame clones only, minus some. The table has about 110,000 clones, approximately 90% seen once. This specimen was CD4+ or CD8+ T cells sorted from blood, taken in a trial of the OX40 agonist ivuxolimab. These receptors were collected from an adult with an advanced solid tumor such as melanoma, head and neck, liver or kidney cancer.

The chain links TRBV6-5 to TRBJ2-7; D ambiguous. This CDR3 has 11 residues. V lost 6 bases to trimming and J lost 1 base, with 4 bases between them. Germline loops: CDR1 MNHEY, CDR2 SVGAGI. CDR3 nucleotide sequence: TGTGCCAGCAGCCCTTCCTACGAGCAGTACTTC. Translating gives CASSPSYEQYF.

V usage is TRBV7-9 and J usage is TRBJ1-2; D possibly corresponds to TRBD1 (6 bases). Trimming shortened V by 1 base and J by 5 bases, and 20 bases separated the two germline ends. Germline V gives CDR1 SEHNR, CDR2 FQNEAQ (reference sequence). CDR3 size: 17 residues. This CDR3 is CASSLVMATGLPYGYTF. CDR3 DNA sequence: TGTGCCAGCAGCTTAGTTATGGCAACAGGGCTCCCTTATGGCTACACCTTC.

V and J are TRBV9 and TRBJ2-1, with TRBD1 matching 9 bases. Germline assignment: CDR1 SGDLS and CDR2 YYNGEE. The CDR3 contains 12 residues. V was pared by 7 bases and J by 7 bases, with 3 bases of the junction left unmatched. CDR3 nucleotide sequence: TGTGCCAGCGGGACAGGGTATAATGAGCAGTTCTTC. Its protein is CASGTGYNEQFF.

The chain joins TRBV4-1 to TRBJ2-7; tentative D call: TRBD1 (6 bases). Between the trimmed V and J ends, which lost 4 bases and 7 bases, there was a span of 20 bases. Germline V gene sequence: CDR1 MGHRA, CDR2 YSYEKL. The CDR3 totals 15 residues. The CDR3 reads CASSRESGTTGEQYF. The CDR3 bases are TGCGCCAGCAGCCGTGAATCCGGGACAACGGGAGAGCAGTACTTC.

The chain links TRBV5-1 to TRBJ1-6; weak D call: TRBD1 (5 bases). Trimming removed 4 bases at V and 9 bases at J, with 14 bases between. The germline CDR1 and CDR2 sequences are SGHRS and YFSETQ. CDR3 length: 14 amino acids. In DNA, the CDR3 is TGCGCCAGCAGCCCGGGATCGGGACTTTCACCCCTCCACTTT. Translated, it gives CASSPGSGLSPLHF.

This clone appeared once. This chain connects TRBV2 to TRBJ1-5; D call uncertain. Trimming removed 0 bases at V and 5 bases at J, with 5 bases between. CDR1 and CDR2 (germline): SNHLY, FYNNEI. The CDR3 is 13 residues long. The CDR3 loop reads CASSEAGDQPQHF. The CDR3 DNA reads TGTGCCAGCAGTGAAGCGGGTGATCAGCCCCAGCATTTT.

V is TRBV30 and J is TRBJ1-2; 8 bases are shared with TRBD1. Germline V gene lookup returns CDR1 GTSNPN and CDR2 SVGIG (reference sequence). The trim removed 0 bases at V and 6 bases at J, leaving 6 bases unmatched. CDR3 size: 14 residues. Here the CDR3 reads CAWSVRQGRDGYTF. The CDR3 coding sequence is TGTGCCTGGAGTGTCCGACAGGGGAGAGATGGCTACACCTTC.

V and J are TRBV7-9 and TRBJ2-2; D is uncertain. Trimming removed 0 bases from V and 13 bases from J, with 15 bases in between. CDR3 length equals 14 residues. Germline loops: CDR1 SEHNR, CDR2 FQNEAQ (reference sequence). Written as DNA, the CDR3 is TGTGCCAGCAGCTTAGCGGGAAGGACCGTCGGGCTGTTTTTT. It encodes CASSLAGRTVGLFF.

CDR3 sequence: CASSSGTRGDNEQFF. CDR3 DNA sequence: TGTGCCAGCAGCTCCGGGACTAGGGGTGACAATGAGCAGTTCTTC. The gene calls are TRBV5-4 and TRBJ2-1, with 8 bases aligning to TRBD2. The CDR3 has 15 amino acids. V gave up 3 bases and J gave up 5 bases; unmatched junction bases: 7. Germline values: CDR1 SGHNT, CDR2 YYREEE (reference sequence).

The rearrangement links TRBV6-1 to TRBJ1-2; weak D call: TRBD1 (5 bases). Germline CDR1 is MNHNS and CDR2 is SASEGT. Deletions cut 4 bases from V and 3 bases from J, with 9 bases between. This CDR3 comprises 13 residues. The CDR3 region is CASSVQGDYGYTF. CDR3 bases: TGTGCCAGCAGTGTGCAGGGTGACTATGGCTACACCTTC.

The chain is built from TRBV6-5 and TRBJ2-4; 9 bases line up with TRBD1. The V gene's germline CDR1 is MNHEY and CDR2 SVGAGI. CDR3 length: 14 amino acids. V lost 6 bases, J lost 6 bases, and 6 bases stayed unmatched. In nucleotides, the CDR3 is TGTGCCAGCAGCGAACGACAGGGGGGAAACATTCAGTACTTC. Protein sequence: CASSERQGGNIQYF.

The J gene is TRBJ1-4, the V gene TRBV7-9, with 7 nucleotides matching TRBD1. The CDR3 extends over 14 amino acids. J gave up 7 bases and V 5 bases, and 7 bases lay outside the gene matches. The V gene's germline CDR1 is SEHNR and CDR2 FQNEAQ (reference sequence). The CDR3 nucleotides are TGTGCCAGCAGCCCGAGACAGGGCTCTGAAAAACTGTTTTTT. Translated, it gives CASSPRQGSEKLFF.

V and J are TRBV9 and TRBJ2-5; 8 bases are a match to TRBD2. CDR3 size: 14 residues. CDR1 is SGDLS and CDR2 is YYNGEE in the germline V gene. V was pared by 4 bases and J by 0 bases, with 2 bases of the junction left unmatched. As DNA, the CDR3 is TGTGCCAGCAGCTCTAGCGGGTACCAAGAGACCCAGTACTTC. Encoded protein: CASSSSGYQETQYF. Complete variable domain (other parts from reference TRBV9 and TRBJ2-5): DSGVTQTPKHLITATGQRVTLRCSPRSGDLSVYWYQQSLDQGLQFLIQYYNGEERAKGNILERFSAQQFPDLHSELNLSSLELGDSALYFCASSSSGYQETQYFGPGTRLLVL.

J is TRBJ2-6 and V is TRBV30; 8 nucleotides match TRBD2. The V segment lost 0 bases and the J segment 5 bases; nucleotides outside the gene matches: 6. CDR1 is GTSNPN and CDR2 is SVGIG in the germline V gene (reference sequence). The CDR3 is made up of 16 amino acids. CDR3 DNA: TGTGCCTGGAGTGTACGATCGGGGGGGAGGGCCAACGTCCTGACTTTC. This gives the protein CAWSVRSGGRANVLTF.

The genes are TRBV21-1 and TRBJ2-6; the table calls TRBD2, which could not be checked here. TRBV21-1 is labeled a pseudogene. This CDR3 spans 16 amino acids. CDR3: CASSTGLVSGANVLTF. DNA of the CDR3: TGTGCCAGCAGCACGGGTTTAGTTTCTGGGGCCAACGTCCTGACTTTC.

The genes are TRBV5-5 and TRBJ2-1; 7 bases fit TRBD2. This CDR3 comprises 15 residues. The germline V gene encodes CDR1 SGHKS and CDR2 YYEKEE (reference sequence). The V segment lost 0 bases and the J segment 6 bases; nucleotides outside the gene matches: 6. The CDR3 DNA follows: TGTGCCAGCAGCTTGGAGGCGGGAGTAACCAATGAGCAGTTCTTC. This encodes CASSLEAGVTNEQFF.

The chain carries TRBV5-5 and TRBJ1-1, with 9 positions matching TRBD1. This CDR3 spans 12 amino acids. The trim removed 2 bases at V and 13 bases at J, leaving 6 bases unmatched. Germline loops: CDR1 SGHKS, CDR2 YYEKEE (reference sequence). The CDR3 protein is CASSLGQGLGFF. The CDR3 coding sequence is TGTGCCAGCAGCTTAGGACAGGGGCTCGGTTTCTTT.

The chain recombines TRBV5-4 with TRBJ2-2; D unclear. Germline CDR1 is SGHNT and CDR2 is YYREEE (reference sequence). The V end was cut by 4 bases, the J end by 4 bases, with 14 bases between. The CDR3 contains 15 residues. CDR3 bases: TGTGCCAGCAGCCAAGGCGGCTGGGGCACCGGGGAGCTGTTTTTT. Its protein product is CASSQGGWGTGELFF. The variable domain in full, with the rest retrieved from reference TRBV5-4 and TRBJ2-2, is ETGVTQSPTHLIKTRGQQVTLRCSSQSGHNTVSWYQQALGQGPQFIFQYYREEENGRGNFPPRFSGLQFPNYSSELNVNALELDDSALYLCASSQGGWGTGELFFGEGSRLTVL.

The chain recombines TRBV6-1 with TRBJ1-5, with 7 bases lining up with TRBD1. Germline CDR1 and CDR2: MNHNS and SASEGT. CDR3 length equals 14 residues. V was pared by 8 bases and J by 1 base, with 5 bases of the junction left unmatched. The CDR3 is CASFGGQSNQPQHF. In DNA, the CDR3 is TGTGCCAGCTTCGGGGGACAGAGCAATCAGCCCCAGCATTTT.

This CDR3 reads CASGNANTGELFF. The CDR3 DNA reads as TGTGCCAGCGGGAACGCGAACACCGGGGAGCTGTTTTTT. The rearrangement links TRBV2 to TRBJ2-2; D not resolved. The CDR3 is 13 amino acids. From germline, CDR1 is SNHLY and CDR2 FYNNEI. V was cut by 8 bases and J by 0 bases, with 7 bases left in between.

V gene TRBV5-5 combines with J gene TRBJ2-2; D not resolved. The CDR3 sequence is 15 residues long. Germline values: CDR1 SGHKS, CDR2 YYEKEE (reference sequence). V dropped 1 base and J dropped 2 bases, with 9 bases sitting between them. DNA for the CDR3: TGTGCCAGCAGCTTGTCCGTACTTAACACCGGGGAGCTGTTTTTT. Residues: CASSLSVLNTGELFF. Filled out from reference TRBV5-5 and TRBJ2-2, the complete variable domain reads DAGVTQSPTHLIKTRGQQVTLRCSPISGHKSVSWYQQVLGQGPQFIFQYYEKEERGRGNFPDRFSARQFPNYSSELNVNALLLGDSALYLCASSLSVLNTGELFFGEGSRLTVL.

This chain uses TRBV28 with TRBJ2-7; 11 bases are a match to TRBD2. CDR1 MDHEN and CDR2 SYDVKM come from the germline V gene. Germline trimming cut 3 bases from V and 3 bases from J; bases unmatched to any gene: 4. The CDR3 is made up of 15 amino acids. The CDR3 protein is CASSFVGLADYEQYF. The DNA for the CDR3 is TGTGCCAGCAGTTTTGTGGGACTAGCGGACTACGAGCAGTACTTC.

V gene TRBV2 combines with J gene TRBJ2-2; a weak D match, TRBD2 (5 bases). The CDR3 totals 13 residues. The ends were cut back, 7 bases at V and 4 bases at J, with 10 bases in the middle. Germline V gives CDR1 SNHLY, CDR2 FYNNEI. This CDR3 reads CASMKEATGELFF. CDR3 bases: TGTGCCAGCATGAAGGAGGCCACCGGGGAGCTGTTTTTT.

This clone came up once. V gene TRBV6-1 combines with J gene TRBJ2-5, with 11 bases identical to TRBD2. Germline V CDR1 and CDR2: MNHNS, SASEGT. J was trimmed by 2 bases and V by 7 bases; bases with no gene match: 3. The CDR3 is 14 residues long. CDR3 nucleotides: TGTGCCAGCACCCCTAGCGGGGGGCAAGAGACCCAGTACTTC. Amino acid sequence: CASTPSGGQETQYF.

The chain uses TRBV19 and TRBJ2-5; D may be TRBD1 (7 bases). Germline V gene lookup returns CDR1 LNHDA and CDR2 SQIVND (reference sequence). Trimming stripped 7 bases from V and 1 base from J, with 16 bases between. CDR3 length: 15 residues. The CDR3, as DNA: TGTGCCAGTACCCGGGGGTGGGACAGCCAAGAGACCCAGTACTTC. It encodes CASTRGWDSQETQYF.

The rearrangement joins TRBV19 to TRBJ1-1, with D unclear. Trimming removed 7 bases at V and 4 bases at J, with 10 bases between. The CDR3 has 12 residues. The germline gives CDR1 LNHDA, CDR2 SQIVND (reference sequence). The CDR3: CASIRASTEAFF. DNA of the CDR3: TGTGCCAGTATCCGCGCATCCACTGAAGCTTTCTTT.

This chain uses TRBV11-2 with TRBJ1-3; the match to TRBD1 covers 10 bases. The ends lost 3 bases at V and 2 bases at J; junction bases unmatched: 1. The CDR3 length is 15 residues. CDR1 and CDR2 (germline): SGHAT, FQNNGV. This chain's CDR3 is CASSFGQGAGNTIYF. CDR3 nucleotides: TGTGCCAGCAGCTTTGGACAGGGGGCTGGAAACACCATATATTTT. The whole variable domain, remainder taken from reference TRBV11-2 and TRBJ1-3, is EAGVAQSPRYKIIEKRQSVAFWCNPISGHATLYWYQQILGQGPKLLIQFQNNGVVDDSQLPKDRFSAERLKGVDSTLKIQPAKLEDSAVYLCASSFGQGAGNTIYFGEGSWLTVV.